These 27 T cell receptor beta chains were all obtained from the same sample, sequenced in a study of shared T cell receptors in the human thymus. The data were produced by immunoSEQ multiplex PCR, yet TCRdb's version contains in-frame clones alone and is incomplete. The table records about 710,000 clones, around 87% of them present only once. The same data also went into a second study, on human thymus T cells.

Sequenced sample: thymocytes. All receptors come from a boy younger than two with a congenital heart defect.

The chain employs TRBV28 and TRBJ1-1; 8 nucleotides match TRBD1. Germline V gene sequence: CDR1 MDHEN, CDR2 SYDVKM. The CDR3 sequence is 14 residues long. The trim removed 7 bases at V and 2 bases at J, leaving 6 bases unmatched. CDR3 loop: CASNTQGGNTEAFF. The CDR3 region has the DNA TGTGCCAGCAATACACAGGGGGGAAACACTGAAGCTTTCTTT.

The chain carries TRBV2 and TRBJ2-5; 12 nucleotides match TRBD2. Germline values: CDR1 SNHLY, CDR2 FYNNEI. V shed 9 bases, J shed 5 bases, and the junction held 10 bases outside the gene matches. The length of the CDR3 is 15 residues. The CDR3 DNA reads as TGTGCCAGTAGGACTAGCGGGGAACTAGGGGAGACCCAGTACTTC. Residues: CASRTSGELGETQYF.

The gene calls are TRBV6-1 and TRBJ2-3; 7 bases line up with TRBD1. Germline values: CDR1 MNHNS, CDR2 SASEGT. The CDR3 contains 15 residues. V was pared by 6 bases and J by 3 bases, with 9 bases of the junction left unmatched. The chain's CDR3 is CASSLRQGETDTQYF. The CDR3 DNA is TGTGCCAGCAGCCTGAGGCAGGGGGAAACAGATACGCAGTATTTT.

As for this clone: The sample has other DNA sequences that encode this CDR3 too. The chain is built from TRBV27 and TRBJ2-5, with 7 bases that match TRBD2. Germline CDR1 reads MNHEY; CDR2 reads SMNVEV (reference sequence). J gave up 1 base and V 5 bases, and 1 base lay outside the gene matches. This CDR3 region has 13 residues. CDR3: CASSPSGQETQYF. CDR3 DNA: TGTGCCAGCAGTCCTAGCGGCCAAGAGACCCAGTACTTC.

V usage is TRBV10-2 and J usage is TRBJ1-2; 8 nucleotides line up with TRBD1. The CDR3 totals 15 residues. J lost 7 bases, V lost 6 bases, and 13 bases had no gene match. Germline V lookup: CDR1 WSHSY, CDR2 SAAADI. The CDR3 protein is CASRGQGLLICGYTF. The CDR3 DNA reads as TGCGCCAGCAGAGGACAGGGCCTGTTAATCTGTGGCTACACCTTC.

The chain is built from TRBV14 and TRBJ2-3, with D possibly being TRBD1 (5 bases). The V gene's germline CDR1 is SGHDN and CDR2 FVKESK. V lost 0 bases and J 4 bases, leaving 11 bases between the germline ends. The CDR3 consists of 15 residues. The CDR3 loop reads CASSQDSQGADTQYF. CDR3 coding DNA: TGTGCCAGCAGCCAAGATAGTCAGGGCGCAGATACGCAGTATTTT.

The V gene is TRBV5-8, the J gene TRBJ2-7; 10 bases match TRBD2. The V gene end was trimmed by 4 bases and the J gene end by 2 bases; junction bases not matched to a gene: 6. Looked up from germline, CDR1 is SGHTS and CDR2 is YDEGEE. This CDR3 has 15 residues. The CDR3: CASSGGTSVAYEQYF. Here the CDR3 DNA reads TGTGCCAGCAGCGGGGGGACTAGCGTAGCCTACGAGCAGTACTTC.

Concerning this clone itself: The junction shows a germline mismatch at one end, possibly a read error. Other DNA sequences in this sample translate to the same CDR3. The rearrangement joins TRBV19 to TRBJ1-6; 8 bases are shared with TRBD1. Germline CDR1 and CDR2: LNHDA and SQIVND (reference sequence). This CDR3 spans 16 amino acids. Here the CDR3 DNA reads TGTGCCAGTAAGTCGCAGGGGGCCTCCTATAATTCCCCCCTCCACTTT. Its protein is CASKSQGASYNSPLHF.

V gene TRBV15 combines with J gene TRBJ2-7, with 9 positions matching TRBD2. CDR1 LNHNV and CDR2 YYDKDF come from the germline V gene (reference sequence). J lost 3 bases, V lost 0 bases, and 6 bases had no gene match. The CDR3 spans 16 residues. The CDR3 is CATSRDRPSGDYEQYF. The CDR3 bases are TGTGCCACCAGCAGAGATCGGCCTAGCGGGGACTACGAGCAGTACTTC.

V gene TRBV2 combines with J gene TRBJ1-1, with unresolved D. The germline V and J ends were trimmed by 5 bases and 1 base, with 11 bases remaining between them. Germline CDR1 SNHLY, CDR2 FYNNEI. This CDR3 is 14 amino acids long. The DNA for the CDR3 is TGTGCCAGCAGTCCGGTCAGGAAGAACACTGAAGCTTTCTTT. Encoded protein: CASSPVRKNTEAFF.

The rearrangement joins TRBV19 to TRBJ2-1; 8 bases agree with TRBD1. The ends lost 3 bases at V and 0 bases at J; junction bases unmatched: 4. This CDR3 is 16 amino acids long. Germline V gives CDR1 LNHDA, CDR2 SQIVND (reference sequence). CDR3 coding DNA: TGTGCCAGTAGTATGACAGGGGCGCCCTCCTACAATGAGCAGTTCTTC. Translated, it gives CASSMTGAPSYNEQFF.

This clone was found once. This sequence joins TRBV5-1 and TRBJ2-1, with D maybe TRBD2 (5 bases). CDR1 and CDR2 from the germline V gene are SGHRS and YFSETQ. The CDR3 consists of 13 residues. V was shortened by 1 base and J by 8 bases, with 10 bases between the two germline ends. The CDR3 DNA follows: TGCGCCAGCAGCTTGAGAGGGTTCGATGAGCAGTTCTTC. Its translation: CASSLRGFDEQFF.

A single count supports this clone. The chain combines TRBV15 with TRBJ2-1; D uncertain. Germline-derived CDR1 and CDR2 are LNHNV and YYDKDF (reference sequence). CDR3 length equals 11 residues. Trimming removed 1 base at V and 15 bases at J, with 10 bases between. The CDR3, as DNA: TGTGCCACCAGCAGAGGTGAGGTTAGGTTCTTC. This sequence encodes CATSRGEVRFF.

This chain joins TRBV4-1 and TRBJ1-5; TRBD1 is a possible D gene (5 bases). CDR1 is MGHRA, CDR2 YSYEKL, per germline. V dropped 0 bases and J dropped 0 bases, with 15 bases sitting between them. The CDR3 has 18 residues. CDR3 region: CASSQDLVRAASNQPQHF. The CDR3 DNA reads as TGCGCCAGCAGCCAAGATCTGGTCAGGGCTGCTAGCAATCAGCCCCAGCATTTT.

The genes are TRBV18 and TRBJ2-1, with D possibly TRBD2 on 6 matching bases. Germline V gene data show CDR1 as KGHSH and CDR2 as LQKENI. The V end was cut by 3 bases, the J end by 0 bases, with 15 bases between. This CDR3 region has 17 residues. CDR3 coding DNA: TGTGCCAGCTCACCCAACCTAGCGCCCGCCTCCTACAATGAGCAGTTCTTC. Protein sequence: CASSPNLAPASYNEQFF.

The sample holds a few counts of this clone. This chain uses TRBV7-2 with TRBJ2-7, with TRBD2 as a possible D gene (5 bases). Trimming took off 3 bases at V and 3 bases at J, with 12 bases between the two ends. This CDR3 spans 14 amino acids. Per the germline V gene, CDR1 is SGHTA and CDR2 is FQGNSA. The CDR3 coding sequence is TGTGCCAGCAGCTTGTACGAGGGCCGCTACGAGCAGTACTTC. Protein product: CASSLYEGRYEQYF.

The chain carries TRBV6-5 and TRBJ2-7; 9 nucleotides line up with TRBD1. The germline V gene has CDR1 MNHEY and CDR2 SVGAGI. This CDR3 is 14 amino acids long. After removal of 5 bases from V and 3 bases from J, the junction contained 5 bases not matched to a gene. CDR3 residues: CASSPGDRVYEQYF. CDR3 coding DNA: TGTGCCAGCAGTCCCGGGGACAGGGTCTACGAGCAGTACTTC.

CDR3 in amino acids: CASWAYNSEAFF. CDR3 bases: TGTGCCAGCTGGGCCTACAACAGCGAAGCTTTCTTT. V usage is TRBV28 and J usage is TRBJ1-1; D ambiguous. Deletions cut 8 bases from V and 8 bases from J, with 15 bases between. Germline V gene lookup returns CDR1 MDHEN and CDR2 SYDVKM. The CDR3 totals 12 residues.

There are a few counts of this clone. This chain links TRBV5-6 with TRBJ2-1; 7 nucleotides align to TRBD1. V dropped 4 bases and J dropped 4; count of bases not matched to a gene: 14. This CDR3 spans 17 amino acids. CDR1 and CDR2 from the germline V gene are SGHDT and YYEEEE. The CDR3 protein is CASSPHSGTELYNEQFF. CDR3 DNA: TGTGCCAGCAGCCCACACTCAGGGACAGAGCTATACAATGAGCAGTTCTTC.

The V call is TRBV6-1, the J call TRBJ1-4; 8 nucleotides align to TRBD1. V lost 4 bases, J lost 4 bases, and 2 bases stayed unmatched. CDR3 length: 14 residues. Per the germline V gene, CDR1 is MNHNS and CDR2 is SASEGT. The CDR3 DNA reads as TGTGCCAGCAGTGGGGACAGGAGTAATGAAAAACTGTTTTTT. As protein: CASSGDRSNEKLFF.

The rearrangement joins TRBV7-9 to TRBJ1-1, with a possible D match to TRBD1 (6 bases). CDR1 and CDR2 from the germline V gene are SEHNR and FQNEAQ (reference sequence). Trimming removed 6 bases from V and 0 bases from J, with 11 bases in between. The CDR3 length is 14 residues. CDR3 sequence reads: CASRTGYMNTEAFF. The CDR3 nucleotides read TGTGCCAGCAGGACAGGATATATGAACACTGAAGCTTTCTTT.

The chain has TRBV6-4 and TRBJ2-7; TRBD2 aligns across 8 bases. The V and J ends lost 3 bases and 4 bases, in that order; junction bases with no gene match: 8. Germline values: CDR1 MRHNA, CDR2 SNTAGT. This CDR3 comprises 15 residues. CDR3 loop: CASSECSGIMYEQYF. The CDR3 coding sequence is TGTGCCAGCAGTGAATGTAGCGGGATTATGTACGAGCAGTACTTC.

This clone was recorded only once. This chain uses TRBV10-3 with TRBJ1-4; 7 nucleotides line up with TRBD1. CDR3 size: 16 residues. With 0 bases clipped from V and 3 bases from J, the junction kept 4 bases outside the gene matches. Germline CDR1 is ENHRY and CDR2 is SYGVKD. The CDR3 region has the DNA TGTGCCATCAGTGAGTCGAAGGGACAGCCTAATGAAAAACTGTTTTTT. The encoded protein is CAISESKGQPNEKLFF.

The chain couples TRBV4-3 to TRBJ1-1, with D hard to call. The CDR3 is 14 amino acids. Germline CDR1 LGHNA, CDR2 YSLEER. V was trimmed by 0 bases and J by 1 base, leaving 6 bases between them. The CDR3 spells CASSQDTANTEAFF. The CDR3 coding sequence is TGCGCCAGCAGCCAAGATACTGCGAACACTGAAGCTTTCTTT.

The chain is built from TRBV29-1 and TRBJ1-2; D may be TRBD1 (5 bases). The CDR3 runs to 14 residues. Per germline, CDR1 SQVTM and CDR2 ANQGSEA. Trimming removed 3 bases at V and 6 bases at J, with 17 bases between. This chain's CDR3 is CSVESGGEDHGYTF. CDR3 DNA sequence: TGCAGCGTTGAGTCTGGAGGGGAGGACCATGGCTACACCTTC.

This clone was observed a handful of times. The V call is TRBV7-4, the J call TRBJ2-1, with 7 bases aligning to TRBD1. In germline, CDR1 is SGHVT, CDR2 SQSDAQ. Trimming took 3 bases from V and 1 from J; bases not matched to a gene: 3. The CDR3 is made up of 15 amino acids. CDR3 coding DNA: TGTGCCAGCAGCTTCAGACAGGGTTCCTACAATGAGCAGTTCTTC. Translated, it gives CASSFRQGSYNEQFF.

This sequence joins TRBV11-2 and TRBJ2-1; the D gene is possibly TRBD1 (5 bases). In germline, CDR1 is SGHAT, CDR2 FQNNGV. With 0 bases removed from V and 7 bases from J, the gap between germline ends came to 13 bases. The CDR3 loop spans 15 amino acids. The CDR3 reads CASSLDTLRGNEQFF. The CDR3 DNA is TGTGCCAGCAGCTTAGATACACTAAGGGGTAATGAGCAGTTCTTC.